The 11 T cell receptor beta chains below come from one sample, sequenced in a study of blood T cells in healthy people across ages. The authors ran a second PCR of about 7 to 11 cycles using a sample-barcoded 5' primer and a J-beta primer mix. TCRdb independently ran MiXCR on the 5' RACE reads; one entry per CDR3 protein. The sample lists around 1,700,000 distinct CDR3 sequences, about 30% occurring once. Source material: blood. Receptors were obtained from a woman aged 25 to 39 in good health.

The gene calls are TRBV6-2 or TRBV6-3 and TRBJ1-2; D may be TRBD1 (5 bases). The CDR3 is made up of 14 amino acids. Deletions cut 0 bases from V and 4 bases from J, with 9 bases between. CDR1 and CDR2 (germline): MNHEY, SVGEGT. The CDR3 DNA reads TGTGCCAGCAGTTACTCGGGGGATCCCTATGGCTACACCTTC. Amino acid sequence: CASSYSGDPYGYTF.

The V call is TRBV6-1, the J call TRBJ1-5, with 7 bases fitting TRBD1. The CDR3 totals 16 residues. V lost 4 bases, J lost 0 bases, and 6 bases stayed unmatched. Germline V gene lookup returns CDR1 MNHNS and CDR2 SASEGT. Here the CDR3 DNA reads TGTGCCAGCAGTGTCGTAGGGGGCTATAGCAATCAGCCCCAGCATTTT. Its protein is CASSVVGGYSNQPQHF.

V usage is TRBV7-9 and J usage is TRBJ2-1; TRBD2 is a possible D gene (5 bases). Germline CDR1 SEHNR, CDR2 FQNEAQ (reference sequence). The CDR3 is made up of 13 amino acids. Trimming took off 5 bases at V and 9 bases at J, with 14 bases between the two ends. CDR3 in DNA: TGTGCCAGCAGCCATCCTTTTAGCGTTGAGCAGTTCTTC. It translates to CASSHPFSVEQFF.

This clonotype was counted once. One junction end disagrees with the germline gene, perhaps due to a read error. V usage is TRBV20-1 and J usage is TRBJ1-4; 7 bases map to TRBD1. This CDR3 comprises 15 residues. The V gene's germline CDR1 is DFQATT and CDR2 SNEGSKA (reference sequence). CDR3 sequence reads: CGARKFLTGNEKLFF. The CDR3 nucleotides read TGCGGTGCTAGAAAGTTCTTGACAGGGAATGAAAAACTGTTTTTT.

This chain joins TRBV30 and TRBJ1-2; D gene unclear. The V gene lost 0 bases and the J gene lost 4 bases, with 9 bases spanning the gap. The CDR3 consists of 13 residues. From germline, CDR1 is GTSNPN and CDR2 SVGIG (reference sequence). The CDR3 protein is CAWSVADCYGYTF. In DNA form, the CDR3 reads TGTGCCTGGAGTGTGGCGGACTGCTATGGCTACACCTTC.

A few counts support this clonotype. This may come from a read error, since a much larger clone is one base off. V usage is TRBV5-5 and J usage is TRBJ1-2; unclear D gene. Germline assignment: CDR1 SGHKS and CDR2 YYEKEE (reference sequence). This CDR3 has 15 residues. Trimming stripped 1 base from V and 5 bases from J, with 15 bases between. CDR3 coding DNA: TGTGCCAGCAGCTTGTTCCTAGGGCTAAGTTATGGCTACACCTTC. It codes for CASSLFLGLSYGYTF.

A word on this clonotype: This may be a read error, as it is one base from a much larger clone. The chain carries TRBV29-1 and TRBJ2-1; the match to TRBD1 covers 7 bases. CDR3 length: 14 residues. From germline, CDR1 is SQVTM and CDR2 ANQGSEA. V shed 7 bases, J shed 1 base, and the junction held 7 bases outside the gene matches. The CDR3 reads CSGEGDSSYNEQFF. DNA for the CDR3: TGCAGCGGTGAGGGGGACAGTTCCTACAATGAGCAGTTCTTC.

In nucleotides, the CDR3 is TGTGCCAGCAGCTCCGTAAGGGACACCCCAACAGATACGCAGTATTTT. It yields the protein CASSSVRDTPTDTQYF. The chain employs TRBV5-6 and TRBJ2-3; possibly TRBD1 for D (6 bases). This CDR3 is built from 16 residues. Germline lookup yields CDR1 SGHDT and CDR2 YYEEEE. V was trimmed by 3 bases and J by 3 bases, leaving 17 bases between them.

Worth noting for this clonotype: The CDR3 ends on some other residue instead of the conserved phenylalanine or tryptophan, so this is likely a read error. It is unclear where the CDR3 begins or ends on the DNA, so no DNA is shown, and the CDR3 is as TCRdb lists it. The chain has TRBV12-3 or TRBV12-4 and TRBJ2-2; TRBD2, the table's D call, was not compared with the DNA. The CDR3 sequence runs 11 residues, both termini included. CDR3 sequence reads: CASRRPGGAGV.

This clonotype has more than one count but fewer than ten. The chain combines TRBV24-1 with TRBJ1-2; a weak D match, TRBD1 (5 bases). Between the trimmed V and J ends, which lost 2 bases and 4 bases, there was a span of 10 bases. Germline CDR1 is KGHDR and CDR2 is SFDVKD. The CDR3 is 14 amino acids. This CDR3 is CATSDSGKVYGYTF. Written as DNA, the CDR3 is TGTGCCACCAGTGATTCAGGGAAGGTCTATGGCTACACCTTC.

The rearrangement uses TRBV28 and TRBJ2-7; 9 nucleotides match TRBD2. The V gene's germline CDR1 is MDHEN and CDR2 SYDVKM. The length of the CDR3 is 15 residues. V was pared by 1 base and J by 5 bases, with 6 bases of the junction left unmatched. DNA for the CDR3: TGTGCCAGCAGTTTATTTCCTAGCGGGAAACACGAGCAGTACTTC. Encoded protein: CASSLFPSGKHEQYF.